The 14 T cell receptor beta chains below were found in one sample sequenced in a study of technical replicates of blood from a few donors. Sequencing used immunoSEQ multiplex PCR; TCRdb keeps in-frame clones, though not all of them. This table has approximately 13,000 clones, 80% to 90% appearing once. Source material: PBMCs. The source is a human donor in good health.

The DNA for the CDR3 is TGTGCCAGCAGCTTAGCACTAGCGGTGGGGTTCAATGAGCAGTTCTTC. Translated: CASSLALAVGFNEQFF. V gene TRBV7-6 combines with J gene TRBJ2-1; 8 bases map to TRBD2. V dropped 0 bases and J dropped 6; count of bases not matched to a gene: 7. CDR1 SGHVS and CDR2 FNYEAQ come from the germline V gene. This CDR3 is built from 16 residues.

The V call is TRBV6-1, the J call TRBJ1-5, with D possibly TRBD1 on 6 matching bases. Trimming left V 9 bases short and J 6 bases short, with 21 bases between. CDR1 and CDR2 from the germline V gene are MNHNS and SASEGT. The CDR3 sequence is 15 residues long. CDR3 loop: CASRTGSDAGQPQHF. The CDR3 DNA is TGTGCCAGTCGTACAGGGTCCGATGCGGGTCAGCCCCAGCATTTT.

CDR3 nucleotides: TGTGCCAGAGCCGGGTCCCGGGGGGAAAAACTGTTTTTT. This translates into CARAGSRGEKLFF. The V call is TRBV2, the J call TRBJ1-4; tentative D call: TRBD1 (5 bases). CDR1 and CDR2 from the germline V gene are SNHLY and FYNNEI. The CDR3 consists of 13 residues. The V end was cut by 9 bases, the J end by 8 bases, with 16 bases between.

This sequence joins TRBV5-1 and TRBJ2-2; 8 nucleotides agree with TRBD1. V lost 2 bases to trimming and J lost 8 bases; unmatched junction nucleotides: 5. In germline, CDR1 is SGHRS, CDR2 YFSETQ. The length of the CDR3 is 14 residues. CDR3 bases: TGCGCCAGCAGCTTAACTCAGGGGGCAGGGGAGCTGTTTTTT. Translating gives CASSLTQGAGELFF.

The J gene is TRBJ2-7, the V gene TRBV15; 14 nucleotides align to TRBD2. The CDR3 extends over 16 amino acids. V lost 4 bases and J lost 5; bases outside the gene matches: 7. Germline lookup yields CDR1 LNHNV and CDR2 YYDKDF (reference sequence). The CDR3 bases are TGTGCCACCAGCATGGGGGGGACTAGCGGGAGACACGAGCAGTACTTC. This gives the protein CATSMGGTSGRHEQYF.

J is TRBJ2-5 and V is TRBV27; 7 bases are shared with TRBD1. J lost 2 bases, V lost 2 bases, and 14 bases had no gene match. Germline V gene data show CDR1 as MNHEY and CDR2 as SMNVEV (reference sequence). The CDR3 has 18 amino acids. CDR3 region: CASSLGFSSTGRQETQYF. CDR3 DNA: TGTGCCAGCAGTTTAGGTTTTTCGTCGACAGGGAGACAAGAGACCCAGTACTTC.

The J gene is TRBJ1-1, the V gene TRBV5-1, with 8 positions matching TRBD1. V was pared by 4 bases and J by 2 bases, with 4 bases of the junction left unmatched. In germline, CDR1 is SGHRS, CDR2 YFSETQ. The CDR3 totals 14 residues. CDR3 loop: CASSLTGDNTEAFF. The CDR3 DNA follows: TGCGCCAGCAGCCTGACAGGGGATAACACTGAAGCTTTCTTT.

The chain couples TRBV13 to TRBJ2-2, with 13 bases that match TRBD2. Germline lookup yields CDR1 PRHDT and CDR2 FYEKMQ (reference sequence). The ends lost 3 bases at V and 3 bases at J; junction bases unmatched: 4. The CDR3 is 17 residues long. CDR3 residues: CASSLTSGRWDTGELFF. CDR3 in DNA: TGTGCCAGCAGCTTGACTAGCGGGAGGTGGGACACCGGGGAGCTGTTTTTT.

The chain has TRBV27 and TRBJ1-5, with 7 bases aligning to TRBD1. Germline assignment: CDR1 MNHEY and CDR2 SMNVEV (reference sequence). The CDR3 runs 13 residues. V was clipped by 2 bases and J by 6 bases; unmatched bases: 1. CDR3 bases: TGTGCCAGCAGTTTACAGGGGGTTCAGCCCCAGCATTTT. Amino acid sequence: CASSLQGVQPQHF.

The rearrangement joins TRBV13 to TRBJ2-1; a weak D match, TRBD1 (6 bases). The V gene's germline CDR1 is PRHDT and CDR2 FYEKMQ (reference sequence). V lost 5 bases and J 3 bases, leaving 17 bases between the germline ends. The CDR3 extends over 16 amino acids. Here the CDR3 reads CASSPPTGPSYNEQFF. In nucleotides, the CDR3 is TGTGCCAGCAGCCCACCCACAGGGCCGAGCTACAATGAGCAGTTCTTC.

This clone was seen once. CDR3 coding DNA: TGTGCCAGCAGCCCAGGGACTAGCGGGAGTTGGAATGAGCAGTTCTTC. Its translation: CASSPGTSGSWNEQFF. The chain uses TRBV5-6 and TRBJ2-1, with 14 bases that match TRBD2. V gave up 4 bases and J gave up 7 bases; unmatched junction bases: 7. CDR1 is SGHDT, CDR2 YYEEEE, per germline. This CDR3 region has 16 residues.

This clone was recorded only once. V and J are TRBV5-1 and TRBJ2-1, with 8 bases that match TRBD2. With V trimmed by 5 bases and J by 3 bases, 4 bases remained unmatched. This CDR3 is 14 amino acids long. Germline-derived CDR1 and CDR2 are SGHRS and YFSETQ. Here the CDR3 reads CASSRREDYNEQFF. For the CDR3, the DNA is TGCGCCAGCAGTCGGCGGGAGGACTACAATGAGCAGTTCTTC.

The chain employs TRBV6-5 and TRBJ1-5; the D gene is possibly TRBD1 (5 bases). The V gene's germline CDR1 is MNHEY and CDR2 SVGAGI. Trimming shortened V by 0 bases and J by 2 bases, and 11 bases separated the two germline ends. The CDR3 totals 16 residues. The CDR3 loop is CASSYSGAGGNQPQHF. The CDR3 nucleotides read TGTGCCAGCAGTTACTCAGGGGCTGGGGGCAATCAGCCCCAGCATTTT.

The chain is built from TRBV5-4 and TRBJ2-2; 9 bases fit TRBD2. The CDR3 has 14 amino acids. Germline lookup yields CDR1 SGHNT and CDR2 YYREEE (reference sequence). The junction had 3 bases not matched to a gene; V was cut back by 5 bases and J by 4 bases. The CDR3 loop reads CASSLAGVTGELFF. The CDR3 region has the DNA TGTGCCAGCAGTTTAGCGGGAGTCACCGGGGAGCTGTTTTTT. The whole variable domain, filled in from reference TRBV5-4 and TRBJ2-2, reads ETGVTQSPTHLIKTRGQQVTLRCSSQSGHNTVSWYQQALGQGPQFIFQYYREEENGRGNFPPRFSGLQFPNYSSELNVNALELDDSALYLCASSLAGVTGELFFGEGSRLTVL.